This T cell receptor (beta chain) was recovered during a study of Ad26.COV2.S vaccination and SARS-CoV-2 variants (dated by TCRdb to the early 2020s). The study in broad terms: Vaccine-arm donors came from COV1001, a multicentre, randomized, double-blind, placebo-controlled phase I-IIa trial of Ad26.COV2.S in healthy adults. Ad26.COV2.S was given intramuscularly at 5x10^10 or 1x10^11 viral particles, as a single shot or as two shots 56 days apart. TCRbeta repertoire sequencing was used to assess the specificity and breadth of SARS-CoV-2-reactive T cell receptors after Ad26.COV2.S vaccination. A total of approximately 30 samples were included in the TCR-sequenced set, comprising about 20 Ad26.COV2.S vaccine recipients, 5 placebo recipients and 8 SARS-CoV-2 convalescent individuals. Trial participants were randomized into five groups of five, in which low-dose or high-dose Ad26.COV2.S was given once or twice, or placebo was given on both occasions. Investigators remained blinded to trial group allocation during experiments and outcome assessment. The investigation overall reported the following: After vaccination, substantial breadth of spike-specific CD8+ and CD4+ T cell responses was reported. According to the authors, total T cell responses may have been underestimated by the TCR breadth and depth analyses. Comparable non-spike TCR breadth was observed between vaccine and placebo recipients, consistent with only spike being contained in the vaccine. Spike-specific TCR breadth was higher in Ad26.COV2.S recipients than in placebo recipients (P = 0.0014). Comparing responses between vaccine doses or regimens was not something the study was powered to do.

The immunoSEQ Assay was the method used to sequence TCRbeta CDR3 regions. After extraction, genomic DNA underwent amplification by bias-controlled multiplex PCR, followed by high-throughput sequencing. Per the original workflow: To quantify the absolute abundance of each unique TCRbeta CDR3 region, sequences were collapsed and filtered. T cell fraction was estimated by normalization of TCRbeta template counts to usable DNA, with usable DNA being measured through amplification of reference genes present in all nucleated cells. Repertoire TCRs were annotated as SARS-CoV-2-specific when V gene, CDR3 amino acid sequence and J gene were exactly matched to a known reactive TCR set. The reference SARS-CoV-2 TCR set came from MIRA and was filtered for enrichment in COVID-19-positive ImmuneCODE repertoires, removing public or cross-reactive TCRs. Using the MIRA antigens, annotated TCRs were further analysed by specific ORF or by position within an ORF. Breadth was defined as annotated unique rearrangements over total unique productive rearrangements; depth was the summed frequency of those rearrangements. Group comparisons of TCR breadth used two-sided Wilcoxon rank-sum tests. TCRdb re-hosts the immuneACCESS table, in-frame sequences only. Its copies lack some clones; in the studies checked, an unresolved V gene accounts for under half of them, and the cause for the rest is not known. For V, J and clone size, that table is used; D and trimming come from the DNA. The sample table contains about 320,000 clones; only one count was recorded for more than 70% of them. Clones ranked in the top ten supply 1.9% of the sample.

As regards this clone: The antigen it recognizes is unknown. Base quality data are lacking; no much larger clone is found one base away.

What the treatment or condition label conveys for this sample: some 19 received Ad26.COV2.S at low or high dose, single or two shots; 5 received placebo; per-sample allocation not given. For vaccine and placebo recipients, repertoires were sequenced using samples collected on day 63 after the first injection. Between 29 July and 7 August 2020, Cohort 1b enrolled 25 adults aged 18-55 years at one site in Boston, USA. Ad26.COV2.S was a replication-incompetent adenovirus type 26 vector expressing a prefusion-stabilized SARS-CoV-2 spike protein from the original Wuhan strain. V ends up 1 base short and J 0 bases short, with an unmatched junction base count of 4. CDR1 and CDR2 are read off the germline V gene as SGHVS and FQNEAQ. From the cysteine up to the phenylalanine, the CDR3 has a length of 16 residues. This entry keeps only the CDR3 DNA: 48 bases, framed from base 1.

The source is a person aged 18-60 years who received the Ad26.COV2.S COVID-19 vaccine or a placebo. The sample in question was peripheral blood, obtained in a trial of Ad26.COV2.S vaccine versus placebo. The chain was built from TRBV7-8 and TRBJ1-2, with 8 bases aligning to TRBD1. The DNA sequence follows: TGTGCCAGCAGCTTAGAGACAGGGGAAACTAACTATGGCTACACCTTC. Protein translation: CASSLETGETNYGYTF.